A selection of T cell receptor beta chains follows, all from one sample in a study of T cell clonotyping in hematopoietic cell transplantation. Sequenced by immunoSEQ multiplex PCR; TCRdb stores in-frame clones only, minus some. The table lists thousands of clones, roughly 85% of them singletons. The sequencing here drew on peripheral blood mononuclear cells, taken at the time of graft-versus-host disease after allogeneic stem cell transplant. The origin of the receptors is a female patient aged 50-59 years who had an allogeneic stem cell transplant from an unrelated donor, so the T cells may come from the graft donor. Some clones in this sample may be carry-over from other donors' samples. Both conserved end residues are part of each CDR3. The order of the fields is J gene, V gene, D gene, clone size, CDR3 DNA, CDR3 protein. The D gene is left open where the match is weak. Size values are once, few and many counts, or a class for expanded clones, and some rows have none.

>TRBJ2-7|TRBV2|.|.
TGTGCCAGTAACAGACAGCCCGAGCAGTACTTC
CASNRQPEQYF
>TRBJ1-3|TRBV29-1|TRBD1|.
TGCAGCGCAGGGGACAGATTAGTCTCTGGAAACACCATATATTTT
CSAGDRLVSGNTIYF
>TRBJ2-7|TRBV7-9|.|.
TGTGCCAGCAGCAAAATAGGGACTGCCCCCGACGAGCAGTACTTC
CASSKIGTAPDEQYF
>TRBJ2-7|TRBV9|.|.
TGTGCCAGCAGCGTAGACACAGGGTTTTCCTACGAGCAGTACTTC
CASSVDTGFSYEQYF
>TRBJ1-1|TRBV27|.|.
TGTGCCAGCAGTTTGTCCCCTACAAATGAAGCTTTCTTT
CASSLSPTNEAFF
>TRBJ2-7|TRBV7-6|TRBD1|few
TGTGCCAGCAGCCTCACAGGGGGCCAAGACTACGAGCAGTACTTC
CASSLTGGQDYEQYF
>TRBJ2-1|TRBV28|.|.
TGTGCCAGCAGTCCACTGGGAGCGGTGGGGTACAATGAGCAGTTCTTC
CASSPLGAVGYNEQFF
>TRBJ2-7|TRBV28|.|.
TGTGCCAGCAGTTCGGTAGGTGGGATCGAGCAGTACTTC
CASSSVGGIEQYF
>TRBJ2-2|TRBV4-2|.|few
TGTGCCAGCAGCCAGGCGACCCTTCGGGAGCTGTTTTTT
CASSQATLRELFF
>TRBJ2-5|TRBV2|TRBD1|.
TGTGCCAGCAGCCACCGGGACAGAGAAGAGACCCAGTACTTC
CASSHRDREETQYF
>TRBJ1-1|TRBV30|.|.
TGTGCCTGGAGTGTAGGGCAGAACACTGAAGCTTTCTTT
CAWSVGQNTEAFF
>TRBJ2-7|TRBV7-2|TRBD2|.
TGTGCCAGCAGCCCGACAGCGGGGGCCTACGAGCAGTACTTC
CASSPTAGAYEQYF
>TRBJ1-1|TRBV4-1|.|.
TGCGCCAGCAGCCAAGAGGTCACAGGCCAGTATGGGTTTGAAGCTTTCTTT
CASSQEVTGQYGFEAFF
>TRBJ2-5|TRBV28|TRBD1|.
TGTGCCAGCAGCTATAATAGGGACAGGGGGCGAGAGACCCAGTACTTC
CASSYNRDRGRETQYF
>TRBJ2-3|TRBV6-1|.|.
TGTGCCAGCAGAGAAACTTACGGCGGACGGGGCACAGATACGCAGTATTTT
CASRETYGGRGTDTQYF
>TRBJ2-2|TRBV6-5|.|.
TGTGCCAGCAGCGCCGGGTCTAACACCGGGGAGCTGTTTTTT
CASSAGSNTGELFF
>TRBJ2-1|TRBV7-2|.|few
TGTGCCAGCAGCCCTATGGGCGGTACCTACAATGAGCAGTTCTTC
CASSPMGGTYNEQFF
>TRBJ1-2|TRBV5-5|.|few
TGTGCCAGCAGCTTGGAGATGGGCAATTGGAATGGCTACACCTTC
CASSLEMGNWNGYTF
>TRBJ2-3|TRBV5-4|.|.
TGTGCCAGCAGCCCTCGGGACTCGGCTCTAGGTACGCAGTATTTT
CASSPRDSALGTQYF
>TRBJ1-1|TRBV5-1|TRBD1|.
TGCGCCAGCGGACAACAGGGGGCGAACACTGAAGCTTTCTTT
CASGQQGANTEAFF
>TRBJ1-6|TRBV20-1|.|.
TGCAGTGCAGGGCTTAATTCACCCCTCCACTTT
CSAGLNSPLHF
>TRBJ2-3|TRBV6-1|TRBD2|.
TGTGCCAGCAGTGGGGTAGCGGGGGGGTCCACAGATACGCAGTATTTT
CASSGVAGGSTDTQYF
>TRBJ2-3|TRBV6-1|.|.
TGTGCCAGCAGTGAAGCTCGGCCCACAGATACGCAGTATTTT
CASSEARPTDTQYF
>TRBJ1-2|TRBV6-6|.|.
TGTGCCAGCAGGACCGGGACTTCGGTTGGCTACACCTTC
CASRTGTSVGYTF
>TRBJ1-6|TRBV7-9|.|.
TGTGCCAGCAGCCCACGGGCCTGGGGAAATTCACCCCTCCACTTT
CASSPRAWGNSPLHF
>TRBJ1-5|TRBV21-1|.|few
TGTGCCAGCAGCAAAGCGCTTTCACAGGCTAGCAATCAGCCCCAGCATTTT
CASSKALSQASNQPQHF
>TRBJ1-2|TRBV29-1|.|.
TGCAGCCATTTTGAGAGGGGCGGCTACACCTTC
CSHFERGGYTF
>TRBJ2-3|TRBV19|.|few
TGTGCCAGTAGTCAAACGGGGGTCCCAGATACGCAGTATTTT
CASSQTGVPDTQYF
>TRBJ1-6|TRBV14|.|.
TGTGCCAGCAGCCAAGGAATTTCACCCCTCCACTTT
CASSQGISPLHF
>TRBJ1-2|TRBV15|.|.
TGTGCCACCAGCAGAATACAGGGCCCCTTTAACTATGGCTACACCTTC
CATSRIQGPFNYGYTF
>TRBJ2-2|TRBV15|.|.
TGTGCCACCAGCAAATCATACATGCGGGACACCGGGGAGCTGTTTTTT
CATSKSYMRDTGELFF
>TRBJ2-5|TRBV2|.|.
TGTGCCAGCAGAGAGGCGGGGTACGGGGAGACCCAGTACTTC
CASREAGYGETQYF
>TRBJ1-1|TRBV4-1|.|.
TGCGCCAGCAGCCAAGAAATGGTGGGCTGGGGGACTGAAGCTTTCTTT
CASSQEMVGWGTEAFF
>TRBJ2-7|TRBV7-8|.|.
TGTGCCAGCAGCTCCAGACAGTTCCCCTACGAGCAGTACTTC
CASSSRQFPYEQYF
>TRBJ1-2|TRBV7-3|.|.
TGTGCCAGCAGCTTAGGAATAGGAACTAACTATGGCTACACCTTC
CASSLGIGTNYGYTF
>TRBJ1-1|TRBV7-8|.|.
TGTGCCAGCAGCTTAGCCGGGGCTCTGCGGAACACTGAAGCTTTCTTT
CASSLAGALRNTEAFF
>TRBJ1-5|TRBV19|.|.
TGTGCCAGTAGTATAGCCGCAGGTACCAATCAGCCCCAGCATTTT
CASSIAAGTNQPQHF
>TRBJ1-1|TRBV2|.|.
TGTGCCAGCACCCTTCGAGCCGAAGCTTTCTTT
CASTLRAEAFF
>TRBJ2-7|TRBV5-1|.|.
TGCGCCAGCAGCTCGGACCCTGGACAGCGTGAGCAGTACTTC
CASSSDPGQREQYF
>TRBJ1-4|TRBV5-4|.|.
TGTGCCAGCAGAGGAGGATCTAATGAAAAACTGTTTTTT
CASRGGSNEKLFF
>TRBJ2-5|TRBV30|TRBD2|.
TGTGCCTGGAGTGTTAAGGGGACTAGCGTAATCGTGACCCAGTACTTC
CAWSVKGTSVIVTQYF
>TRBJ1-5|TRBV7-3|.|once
TGTGCCAGCAGCTTACGGTGGGGCCAGCCCCAGCATTTT
CASSLRWGQPQHF
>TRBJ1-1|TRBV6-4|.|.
TGTGCCAGCAGTACAGGGATGGGGAACACTGAAGCTTTCTTT
CASSTGMGNTEAFF
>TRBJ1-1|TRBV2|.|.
TGTGCCAGCAGCCGGGATCCGGGTACTGAAGCTTTCTTT
CASSRDPGTEAFF
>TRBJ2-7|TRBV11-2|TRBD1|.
TGTGCCAGCAGGGGACAGGGGCCCTCCTACGAGCAGTACTTC
CASRGQGPSYEQYF
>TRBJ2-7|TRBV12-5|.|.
TGTGCTAGTGGTTTGGGGAGTCGCGAGCAGTACTTC
CASGLGSREQYF
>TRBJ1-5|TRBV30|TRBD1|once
TGTGCCTGGAGTGTAGGACAGGGTGGGCAGCCCCAGCATTTT
CAWSVGQGGQPQHF
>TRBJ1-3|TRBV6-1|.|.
TGTGCCAGCAGTGAACAGGCACCCCACTCTGGAAACACCATATATTTT
CASSEQAPHSGNTIYF